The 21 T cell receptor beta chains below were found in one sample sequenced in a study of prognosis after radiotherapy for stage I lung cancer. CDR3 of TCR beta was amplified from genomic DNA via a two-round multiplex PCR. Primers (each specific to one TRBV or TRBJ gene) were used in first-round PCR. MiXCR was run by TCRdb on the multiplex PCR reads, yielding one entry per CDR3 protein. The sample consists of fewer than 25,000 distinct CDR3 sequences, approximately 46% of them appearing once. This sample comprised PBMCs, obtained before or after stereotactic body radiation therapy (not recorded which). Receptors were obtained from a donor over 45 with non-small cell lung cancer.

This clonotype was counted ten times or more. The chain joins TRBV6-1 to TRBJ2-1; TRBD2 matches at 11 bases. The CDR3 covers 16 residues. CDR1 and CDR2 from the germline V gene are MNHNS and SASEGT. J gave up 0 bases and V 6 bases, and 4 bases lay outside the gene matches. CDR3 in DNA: TGTGCCAGCAGCCAAACTAGCGGGGGCTCCTACAATGAGCAGTTCTTC. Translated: CASSQTSGGSYNEQFF.

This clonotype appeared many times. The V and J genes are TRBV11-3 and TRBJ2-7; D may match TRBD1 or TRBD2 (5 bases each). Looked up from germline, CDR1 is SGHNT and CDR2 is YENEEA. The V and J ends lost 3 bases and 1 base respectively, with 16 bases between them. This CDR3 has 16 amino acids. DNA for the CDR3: TGTGCCAGCAGCTTCCCCTACGGGGCCGGGTCCTACGAGCAGTACTTC. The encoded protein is CASSFPYGAGSYEQYF.

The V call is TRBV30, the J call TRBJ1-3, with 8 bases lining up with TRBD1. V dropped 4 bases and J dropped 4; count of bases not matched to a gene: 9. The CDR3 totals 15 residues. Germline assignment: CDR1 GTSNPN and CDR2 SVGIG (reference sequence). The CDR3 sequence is CAWTFQGASGNTIYF. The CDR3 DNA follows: TGTGCCTGGACATTTCAGGGGGCGTCAGGAAACACCATATATTTT.

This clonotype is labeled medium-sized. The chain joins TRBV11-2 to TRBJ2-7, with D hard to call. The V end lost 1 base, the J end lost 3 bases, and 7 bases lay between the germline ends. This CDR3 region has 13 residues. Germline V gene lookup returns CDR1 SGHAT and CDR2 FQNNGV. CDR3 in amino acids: CASSLGPGYEQYF. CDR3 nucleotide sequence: TGTGCCAGCAGCTTAGGACCTGGCTACGAGCAGTACTTC.

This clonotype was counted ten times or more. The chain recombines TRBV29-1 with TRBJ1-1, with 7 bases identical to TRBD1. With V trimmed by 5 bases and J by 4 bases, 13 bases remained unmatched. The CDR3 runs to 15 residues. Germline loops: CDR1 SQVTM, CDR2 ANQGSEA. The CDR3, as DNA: TGCAGCGTTCACAGGGGAGTGGGTTCCGTCACTGAAGCTTTCTTT. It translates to CSVHRGVGSVTEAFF.

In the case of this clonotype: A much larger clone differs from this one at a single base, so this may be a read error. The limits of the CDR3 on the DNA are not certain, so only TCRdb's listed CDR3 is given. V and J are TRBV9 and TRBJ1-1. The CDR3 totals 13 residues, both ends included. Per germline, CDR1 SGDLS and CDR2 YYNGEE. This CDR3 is CASSVGTGTEALF.

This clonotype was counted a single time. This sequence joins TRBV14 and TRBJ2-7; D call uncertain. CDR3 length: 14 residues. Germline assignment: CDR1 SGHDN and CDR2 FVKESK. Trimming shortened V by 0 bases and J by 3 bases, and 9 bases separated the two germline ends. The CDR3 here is CASSQDPVYYEQYF. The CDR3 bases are TGTGCCAGCAGCCAAGATCCCGTTTACTACGAGCAGTACTTC.

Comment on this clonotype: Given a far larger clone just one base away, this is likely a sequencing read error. CDR3 region: CASSPREVDEQFF. CDR3 nucleotides: TGCGCCAGCAGCCCCAGGGAGGTCGATGAGCAGTTCTTC. V usage is TRBV9 and J usage is TRBJ2-1, with D perhaps matching TRBD2 (6 bases). This CDR3 contains 13 residues. CDR1 is SGDLS and CDR2 is YYNGEE in the germline V gene.

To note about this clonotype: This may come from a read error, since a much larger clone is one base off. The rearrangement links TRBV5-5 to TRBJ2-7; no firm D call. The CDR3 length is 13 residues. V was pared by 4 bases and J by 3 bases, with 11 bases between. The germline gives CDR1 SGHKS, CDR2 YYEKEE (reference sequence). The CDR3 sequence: CASSAISGYEQYF. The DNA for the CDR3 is TGTGCCAGCAGCGCAATTAGTGGCTACGAGCAGTACTTC.

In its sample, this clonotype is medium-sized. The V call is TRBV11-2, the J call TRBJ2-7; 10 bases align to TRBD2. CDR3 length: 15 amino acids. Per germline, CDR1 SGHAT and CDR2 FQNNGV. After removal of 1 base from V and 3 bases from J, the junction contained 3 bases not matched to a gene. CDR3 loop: CASSLAAGGYYEQYF. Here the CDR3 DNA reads TGTGCCAGCAGCTTAGCAGCGGGAGGGTACTACGAGCAGTACTTC.

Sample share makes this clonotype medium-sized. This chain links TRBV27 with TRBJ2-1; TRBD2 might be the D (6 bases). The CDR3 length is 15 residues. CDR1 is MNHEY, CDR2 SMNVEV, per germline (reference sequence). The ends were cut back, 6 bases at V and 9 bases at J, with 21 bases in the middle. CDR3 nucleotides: TGTGCCAGCAGCCTAGAGGTGGTAGGGAGGTTTGAGCAGTTCTTC. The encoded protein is CASSLEVVGRFEQFF.

The CDR3 loop is CASSLATSSEGNHEQYF. CDR3 DNA sequence: TGTGCCAGCAGCTTAGCAACGTCATCTGAGGGGAATCACGAGCAGTACTTC. V gene TRBV7-9 combines with J gene TRBJ2-7, with D possibly being TRBD1 or TRBD2 (5 bases each). Trimming stripped 0 bases from V and 5 bases from J, with 20 bases between. This CDR3 spans 17 amino acids. The germline gives CDR1 SEHNR, CDR2 FQNEAQ (reference sequence).

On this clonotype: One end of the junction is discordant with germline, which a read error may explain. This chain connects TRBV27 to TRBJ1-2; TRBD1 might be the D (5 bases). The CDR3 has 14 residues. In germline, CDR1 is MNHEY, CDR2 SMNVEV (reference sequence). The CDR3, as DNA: TGTGCCAGAAGTTTACGGGCAGGGTACATCGGCTACACCTTC. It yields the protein CARSLRAGYIGYTF.

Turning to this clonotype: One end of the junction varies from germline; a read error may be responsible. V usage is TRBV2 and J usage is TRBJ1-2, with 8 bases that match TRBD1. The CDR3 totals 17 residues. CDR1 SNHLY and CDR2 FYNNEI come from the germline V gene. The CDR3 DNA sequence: TGTGCCAGCAGTGAATCAACACGTGGACAGGGTAACTATGGCTACGCCTTC. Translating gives CASSESTRGQGNYGYAF.

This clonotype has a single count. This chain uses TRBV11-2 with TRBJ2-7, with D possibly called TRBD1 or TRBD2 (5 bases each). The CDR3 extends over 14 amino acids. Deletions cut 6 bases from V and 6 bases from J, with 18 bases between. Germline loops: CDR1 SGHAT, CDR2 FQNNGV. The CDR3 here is CASRDKAGSGEQYF. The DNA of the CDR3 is TGTGCCAGCAGAGATAAGGCAGGGAGCGGCGAGCAGTACTTC. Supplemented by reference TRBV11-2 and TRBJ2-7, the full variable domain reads EAGVAQSPRYKIIEKRQSVAFWCNPISGHATLYWYQQILGQGPKLLIQFQNNGVVDDSQLPKDRFSAERLKGVDSTLKIQPAKLEDSAVYLCASRDKAGSGEQYFGPGTRLTVT.

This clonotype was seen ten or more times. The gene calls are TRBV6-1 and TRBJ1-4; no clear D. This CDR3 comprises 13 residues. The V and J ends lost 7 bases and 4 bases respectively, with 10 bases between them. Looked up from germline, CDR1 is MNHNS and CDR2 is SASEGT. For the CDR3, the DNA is TGTGCCAGCAACACCGCCTTTAATGAAAAACTGTTTTTT. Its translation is CASNTAFNEKLFF.

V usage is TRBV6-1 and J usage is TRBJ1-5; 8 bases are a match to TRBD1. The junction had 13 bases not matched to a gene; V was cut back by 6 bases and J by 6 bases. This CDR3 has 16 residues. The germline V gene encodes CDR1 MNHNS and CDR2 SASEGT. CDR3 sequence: CASRTGGARGSQPQHF. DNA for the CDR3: TGTGCCAGCAGAACAGGGGGAGCGAGGGGTAGTCAGCCCCAGCATTTT.

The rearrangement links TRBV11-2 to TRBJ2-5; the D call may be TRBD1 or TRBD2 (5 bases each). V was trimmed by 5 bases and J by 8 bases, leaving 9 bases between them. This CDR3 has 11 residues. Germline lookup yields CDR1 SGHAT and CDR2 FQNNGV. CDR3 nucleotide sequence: TGTGCCAGCAGCCTGGGACCCACCCAGTACTTC. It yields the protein CASSLGPTQYF.

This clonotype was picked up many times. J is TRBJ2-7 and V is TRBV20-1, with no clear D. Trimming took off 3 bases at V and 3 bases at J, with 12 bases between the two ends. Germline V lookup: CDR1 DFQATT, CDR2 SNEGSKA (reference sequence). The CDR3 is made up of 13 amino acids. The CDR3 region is CSASSVLGYEQYF. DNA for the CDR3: TGCAGTGCTAGCTCCGTCTTGGGCTACGAGCAGTACTTC.

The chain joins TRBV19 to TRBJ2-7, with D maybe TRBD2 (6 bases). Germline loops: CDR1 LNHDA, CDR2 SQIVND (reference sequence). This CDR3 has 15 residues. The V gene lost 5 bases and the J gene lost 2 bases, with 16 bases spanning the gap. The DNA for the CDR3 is TGTGCCAGTAGTCCGGCGGGGTTTCAGCCCTACGAGCAGTACTTC. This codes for CASSPAGFQPYEQYF.

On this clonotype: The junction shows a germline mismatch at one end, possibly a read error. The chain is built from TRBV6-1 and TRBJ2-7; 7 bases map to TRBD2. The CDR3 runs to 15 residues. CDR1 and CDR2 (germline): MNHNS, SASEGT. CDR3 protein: CASSQRTRGSYEQYF. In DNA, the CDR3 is TGTGCCAGCAGTCAGCGGACTAGAGGCTCCTACGAGCAGTATTTC.